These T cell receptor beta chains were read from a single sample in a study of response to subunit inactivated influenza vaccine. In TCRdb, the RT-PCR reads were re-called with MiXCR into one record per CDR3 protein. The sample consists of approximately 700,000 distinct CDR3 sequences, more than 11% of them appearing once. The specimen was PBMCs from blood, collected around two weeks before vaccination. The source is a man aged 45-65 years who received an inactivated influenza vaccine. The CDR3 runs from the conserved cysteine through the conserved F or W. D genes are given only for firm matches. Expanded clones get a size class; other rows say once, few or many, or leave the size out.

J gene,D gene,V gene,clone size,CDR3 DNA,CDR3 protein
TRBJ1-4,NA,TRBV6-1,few,TGTGCCAGCAGCCCGGACCGATCAACTAATGAAAAACTGTTTTTT,CASSPDRSTNEKLFF
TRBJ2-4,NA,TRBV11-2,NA,TGTGCCAGCAGCTCCACAGGCGGAGCCAAAAACATTCAGTACTTC,CASSSTGGAKNIQYF
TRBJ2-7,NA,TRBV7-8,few,TGTGCCAGCAGCATTGGGACCGTCTCCTACGAGCAGTACTTC,CASSIGTVSYEQYF
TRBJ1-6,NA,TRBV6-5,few,TGTGCCAGCAGTTACTCGAGGGGGGCAGGTTCACCCCTCCACTTT,CASSYSRGAGSPLHF
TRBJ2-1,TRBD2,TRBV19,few,TGTGCCAGTAGTATAACGGGACTAGCGGGGATCTACAATGAGCAGTTCTTC,CASSITGLAGIYNEQFF
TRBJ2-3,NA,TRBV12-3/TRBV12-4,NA,TGTGCCAGCAGTTTAGAGAAGCCCCCACAGGGTAGCACAGATACGCAGTATTTT,CASSLEKPPQGSTDTQYF
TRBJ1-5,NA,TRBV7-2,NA,TGTGCCAGCAAATTAGAGGCGGGCCAGCCCCAGCATTTT,CASKLEAGQPQHF
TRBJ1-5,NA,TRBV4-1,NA,TGCGCCAGCAGCCAAGATCTTATGGTAGAGTATCAGCCCCAGCATTTT,CASSQDLMVEYQPQHF
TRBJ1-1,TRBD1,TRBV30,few,TGTGCCTGGAGTGTACTTGGACAGGGGGTGCCTGAAGCTTTCTTT,CAWSVLGQGVPEAFF
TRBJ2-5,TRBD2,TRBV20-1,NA,TGCAGTGCTAGAGATGATCCGGGACTAGCGGGAGCGGTGAGGACCCAGTACTTC,CSARDDPGLAGAVRTQYF
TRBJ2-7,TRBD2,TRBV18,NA,TGTGCCAGCTCCCGGACTAGCGAGTCCTACGAGCAGTACTTC,CASSRTSESYEQYF
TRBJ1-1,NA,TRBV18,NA,TGTGCCAGCTCCCTTGGATCGGGTGACACTGAAGCTTTCTTT,CASSLGSGDTEAFF
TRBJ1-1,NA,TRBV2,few,TGTGCCAGCAGGGTTATGAACACTGAAGCTTTCTTT,CASRVMNTEAFF
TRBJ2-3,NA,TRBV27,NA,TGTGCCAGCAGATTAACTAGGGCCGGCACAGATACGCAGTATTTT,CASRLTRAGTDTQYF
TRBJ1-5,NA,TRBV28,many,TGTGCCAGCAGTTTGGGTACTTATAGCAATCAGCCCCAGCATTTT,CASSLGTYSNQPQHF
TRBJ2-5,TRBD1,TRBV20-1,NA,TGCAGTGCGCACAGGGGGGTCCAAGAGACCCAGTACTTC,CSAHRGVQETQYF
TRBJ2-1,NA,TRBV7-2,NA,TGTGCCAGCAGCTTCGGCGTGGAACAGATCTACAATGAGCAGTTCTTC,CASSFGVEQIYNEQFF
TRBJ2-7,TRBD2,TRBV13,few,TGTGCCAGCAGCCCGCAACTAGCGGGGGGGCCGTACGAGCAGTACTTC,CASSPQLAGGPYEQYF
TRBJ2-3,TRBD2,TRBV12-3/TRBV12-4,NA,TGTGCCAGCAGTTTAGCGCTCCGACTAGCGGATACAGATACGCAGTATTTT,CASSLALRLADTDTQYF
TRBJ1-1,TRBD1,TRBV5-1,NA,TGCGCCAGCAGGTCCGGGACAGTGAACACTGAAGCTTTCTTT,CASRSGTVNTEAFF
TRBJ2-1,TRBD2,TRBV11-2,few,TGTGCCAGCAGCTTCTCCGAGTGGACGGGAGGGGAGGACAATGAGCAGTTCTTC,CASSFSEWTGGEDNEQFF
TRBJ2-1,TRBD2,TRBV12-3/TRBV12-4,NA,TGTGCCAGCACGAAGGGACTAGCGGGAACTGAGCAGTTCTTC,CASTKGLAGTEQFF
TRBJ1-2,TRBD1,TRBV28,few,TGTGCCAGCAGTTTAGGAGGGGGCAGTGGCTATGGCTACACCTTC,CASSLGGGSGYGYTF